Listed below are T cell receptor beta chains from one sample, sequenced in a study of a mutant IDH1 vaccine in newly diagnosed glioma. Sequenced by immunoSEQ multiplex PCR; TCRdb stores in-frame clones only, minus some. Of around 55,000 clones in the sample, roughly 80% were seen once. No antigen has been identified for these receptors. The sample in question was PBMCs, obtained from a glioma patient whose treatment included an IDH1 peptide vaccine. Source of these receptors: a middle-aged man with glioma. Both conserved end residues are part of each CDR3.

>14|TRBV4-1|TRBJ2-5
CASSQVYGTETQYF
>16|TRBV29-1|TRBJ2-3
CSVDQGQGFGADTQYF
>15|TRBV5-1|TRBJ2-7
CASSSTSGGPREQYF
>15|TRBV6-1|TRBJ2-7
CASSEAQGDAYEQYF
>11|TRBV10-3|TRBJ2-5
CAISESETQYF
>13|TRBV4-1|TRBJ2-3
CASSGDSTDTQYF
>16|TRBV14|TRBJ2-2
CASSQHSGANTGELFF
>15|TRBV6-4|TRBJ2-7
CASTGPGGPGVEQYF
>14|TRBV6-5|TRBJ1-1
CASSLGTGGTEAFF
>13|TRBV29-1|TRBJ1-5
CTRMRRTPPPQHF
>16|TRBV5-4|TRBJ2-5
CASSLDGRARGETQYF
>15|TRBV5-1|TRBJ2-7
CASSLGGLVVYEQYF
>15|TRBV6-1|TRBJ2-7
CASSAGVPNSYEQYF
>15|TRBV7-9|TRBJ1-1
CASTKEGGANTEAFF
>15|TRBV18|TRBJ2-5
CASSPPGTTQETQYF
>17|TRBV25-1|TRBJ2-3
CASSPWVGAGGGDTQYF
>14|TRBV6-1|TRBJ1-2
CASSERQGLDGYTF
>15|TRBV30|TRBJ2-4
CAWSPPHLDTNIQYF
>12|TRBV30|TRBJ2-1
CAWRTGDNEQFF
>15|TRBV7-9|TRBJ2-3
CASSLGTSGTDTQYF
>8|TRBV9|TRBJ1-1
CASSPHHF
>16|TRBV6-5|TRBJ2-3
CASSYSSMGATDTQYF
>15|TRBV2|TRBJ2-2
CASSKRTGDTGELFF
>14|TRBV13|TRBJ1-2
CASSLAGQGHGYTF
>16|TRBV4-2|TRBJ1-2
CASSREGGPQGYGYTF
>15|TRBV4-2|TRBJ1-2
CASSPAWGEQYGYTF
>14|TRBV7-9|TRBJ2-1
CASSLVESYNEQFF
>15|TRBV30|TRBJ2-5
CAWRASGFHWETQYF
>10|TRBV7-9|TRBJ2-5
CASSRETQYF
>15|TRBV27|TRBJ1-5
CASSRDRGNNQPQHF
>13|TRBV7-2|TRBJ1-1
CASSSLADTEAFF
>16|TRBV5-1|TRBJ1-2
CASSLGGQAEVYGYTF
>16|TRBV21-1|TRBJ2-7
CASSKTGAGGAYEQYF
>15|TRBV7-6|TRBJ1-2
CASSLESQGMYGYTF
>15|TRBV6-5|TRBJ1-2
CASSYSGQLYYGYTF
>14|TRBV6-6|TRBJ1-5
CASKTGVGNQPQHF
>17|TRBV19|TRBJ1-5
CASSILSGATDNQPQHF
>17|TRBV7-2|TRBJ2-3
CASSPPRGGIRTDTQYF
>13|TRBV5-1|TRBJ1-1
CASSLGGVNEAFF
>14|TRBV6-4|TRBJ2-4
CASSPKDAKNIQYF
>14|TRBV11-2|TRBJ1-2
CASSLGEFGYGYTF
>15|TRBV6-6|TRBJ2-5
CASSGQQGAGETQYF
>14|TRBV7-9|TRBJ1-4
CASSFGGGHEKLFF
>14|TRBV5-1|TRBJ2-5
CASSLMSTQETQYF
>19|TRBV12-5|TRBJ2-5
CASGLTPSRTGYDQETQYF
>14|TRBV5-6|TRBJ1-2
CASSLSRQGDGYTF
>14|TRBV5-5|TRBJ2-2
CASSETWNTGELFF
>14|TRBV10-3|TRBJ2-7
CAISGTGDSYEQYF
>13|TRBV29-1|TRBJ1-1
CSVDTGGNTEAFF
>13|TRBV5-4|TRBJ1-1
CASSLAENTEAFF
>16|TRBV2|TRBJ1-3
CASSERGSNSGNTIYF
>16|TRBV27|TRBJ1-2
CASSLFPGQGDYGYTF
>14|TRBV18|TRBJ1-6
CASSPAGDNSPLHF
>14|TRBV2|TRBJ1-1
CASQRTSMNTEAFF
>14|TRBV9|TRBJ1-5
CASGLGQPHQPQHF
>13|TRBV29-1|TRBJ1-1
CSVERDLGTEAFF
>15|TRBV30|TRBJ2-3
CAWSSLADSTDTQYF